This T cell receptor (beta chain) originates from a study of OX40 agonist ivuxolimab in advanced cancers. Study overall: The drug used for patients, ivuxolimab, was an agonistic anti-OX40 (CD134) antibody. Therapy given before enrollment (anti-PD-1, anti-PD-L1 or anti-CTLA-4) was allowed, and around 41% had some.

General study points: There was clonal expansion of CD4+ and CD8+ blood T cells by week 6 at 0.1 to 3.0 mg/kg.

Repertoires were generated with immunoSEQ multiplex PCR, while TCRdb's copy carries only in-frame clones and drops some. The sample has 85,000 to 100,000 clones, about 85% seen once. For this clone: Its antigen is not known.

Blood specimens came from baseline, cycle 4 day 1, and cycle 7 day 1. Specimen: CD4+ or CD8+ T cells sorted from blood, collected in a trial of the OX40 agonist ivuxolimab. This receptor was identified in an adult with an advanced solid tumor such as melanoma, head and neck, liver or kidney cancer.

This CDR3 reads CASSFRGSYNEQFF. DNA of the CDR3: TGTGCCAGCAGTTTTCGGGGGAGCTACAATGAGCAGTTCTTC. The chain is built from TRBV6-6 and TRBJ2-1, with D perhaps matching TRBD2 (6 bases). Germline CDR1 is MNHNY and CDR2 is SVGAGI (reference sequence). The V gene lost 4 bases and the J gene lost 3 bases, with 10 bases spanning the gap. The CDR3 is 14 amino acids.